The T cell receptor (beta chain) described here comes from a study of CD8+ T cells in alopecia areata. Study-level points and caveats: Expanded CD8+ clones among the top 100, as well as scalp clonality, were significantly decreased by tofacitinib.

The CDR3 is 15 residues long. RNA, once extracted, was reverse transcribed into cDNA for use as the sequencing template. Clones were read by immunoSEQ multiplex PCR, and TCRdb kept only the in-frame ones, dropping some. Of 120,000 or so clones in the sample, roughly 57% were seen once. The sample's treatment: oral pan-JAK inhibitor, 5-10 mg twice daily. This clone has more than one count but fewer than ten. The antigen is unknown. Specimen: CD4+ T cells sorted from blood, collected at week 4, from a patient treated with tofacitinib. The chain recombines TRBV21-1 with TRBJ2-5; whether TRBD2, the table's D call, matches the DNA was not checked. TRBV21-1 corresponds to a pseudogene. The clonotype was recovered from a human donor with alopecia areata. CDR3 in DNA: TGTGCCAGCAGCAAAGAAGCAGACCGGGGTGAGACCCAGTACTTC. Its translation: CASSKEADRGETQYF.